These 21 T cell receptor beta chains share one sample of origin, sequenced in a study of blood T cell repertoires in COVID-19. Sequenced by immunoSEQ multiplex PCR; TCRdb stores in-frame clones only, minus some. The sample includes 150,000 or so clones, roughly 78% seen only once; the top ten take 8% to 8.5%. Sequences were obtained from peripheral blood. The receptors derive from a woman between 55 and 75 years old with COVID-19, enrolled during active disease.

The CDR3 region is CASMRDSNPGTGELFF. The CDR3 DNA is TGTGCCAGCATGAGGGACAGCAACCCGGGCACCGGGGAGCTGTTTTTT. The chain couples TRBV2 to TRBJ2-2, with 7 bases fitting TRBD1. J gave up 4 bases and V 7 bases, and 12 bases lay outside the gene matches. In germline, CDR1 is SNHLY, CDR2 FYNNEI. This CDR3 is 16 amino acids long.

Concerning this clone: This sample includes further DNA sequences coding for the same CDR3. The V gene is TRBV24-1, the J gene TRBJ2-1, with TRBD1 matching over 7 bases. V was pared by 3 bases and J by 0 bases, with 4 bases of the junction left unmatched. Germline values: CDR1 KGHDR, CDR2 SFDVKD. There are 16 residues in the CDR3. This CDR3 is CATSDPGDSSYNEQFF. The CDR3 DNA is TGTGCCACCAGTGATCCTGGGGACAGCTCCTACAATGAGCAGTTCTTC.

CDR3 coding DNA: TGTGCCTGCCCGCAAAAGTCCGGAGGGGACTATGGCTACACCTTC. Residues: CACPQKSGGDYGYTF. V is TRBV30 and J is TRBJ1-2, with a tentative D call TRBD1 (5 bases). The CDR3 sequence is 15 residues long. The ends were cut back, 6 bases at V and 3 bases at J, with 20 bases in the middle. CDR1 and CDR2 (germline): GTSNPN, SVGIG (reference sequence).

The chain is built from TRBV28 and TRBJ1-3; TRBD1 matches at 8 bases. Germline trimming cut 3 bases from V and 3 bases from J; bases unmatched to any gene: 4. CDR1 is MDHEN, CDR2 SYDVKM, per germline. The CDR3 is 15 amino acids. The CDR3 reads CASSLRTGSGNTIYF. Written as DNA, the CDR3 is TGTGCCAGCAGTTTGAGGACAGGGAGTGGAAACACCATATATTTT.

The chain recombines TRBV19 with TRBJ2-3; no clear D gene. CDR3 size: 16 residues. V was cut by 1 base and J by 0 bases, with 11 bases left in between. CDR1 and CDR2 (germline): LNHDA, SQIVND (reference sequence). The CDR3 here is CASSIGALKSTDTQYF. CDR3 in DNA: TGTGCCAGTAGTATAGGAGCCCTTAAAAGCACAGATACGCAGTATTTT.

The genes are TRBV18 and TRBJ2-2, with D possibly being TRBD2 (6 bases). With 2 bases removed from V and 8 bases from J, the gap between germline ends came to 15 bases. This CDR3 comprises 15 residues. CDR1 and CDR2 (germline): KGHSH, LQKENI. CDR3 sequence reads: CASSPNRGTIGELFF. The DNA of the CDR3 is TGTGCCAGCTCACCAAACCGGGGGACGATTGGGGAGCTGTTTTTT.

This clone came up once. The CDR3 bases are TGTGCCAGCAGCCGACAGGGCCCCGTTAGGGAAAAACTGTTTTTT. It yields the protein CASSRQGPVREKLFF. This chain joins TRBV27 and TRBJ1-4, with 7 bases lining up with TRBD1. Germline trimming cut 6 bases from V and 8 bases from J; bases unmatched to any gene: 12. This CDR3 is built from 15 residues. Germline V gene lookup returns CDR1 MNHEY and CDR2 SMNVEV (reference sequence).

This chain uses TRBV4-1 with TRBJ1-1, with D maybe TRBD1 (6 bases). In germline, CDR1 is MGHRA, CDR2 YSYEKL. Trimming removed 2 bases from V and 11 bases from J, with 15 bases in between. CDR3 size: 13 residues. This chain's CDR3 is CASSQLPGGAAFF. The CDR3 DNA is TGCGCCAGCAGCCAACTCCCGGGGGGCGCGGCTTTCTTT.

This clone was observed at least ten times. V and J are TRBV6-5 and TRBJ1-1, with unresolved D. CDR1 and CDR2 from the germline V gene are MNHEY and SVGAGI. V gave up 5 bases and J gave up 1 base, with 14 bases separating them. The CDR3 consists of 15 residues. This CDR3 reads CASSPLGGRNTEAFF. The CDR3 DNA follows: TGTGCCAGCAGTCCCTTGGGAGGGAGGAACACTGAAGCTTTCTTT.

This clone occurred a few times. In the same sample, other DNA sequences code for this CDR3. CDR3 in amino acids: CASSELAGGQETQYF. In DNA form, the CDR3 reads TGTGCCAGCAGTGAACTAGCGGGGGGGCAAGAGACCCAGTACTTC. The chain employs TRBV6-1 and TRBJ2-5; 12 bases align to TRBD2. CDR1 and CDR2 (germline): MNHNS, SASEGT. V was pared by 2 bases and J by 2 bases, with 0 bases of the junction left unmatched. The CDR3 covers 15 residues.

The table lists this clone with a few counts. CDR3 in amino acids: CASTALSQNQPQHF. The CDR3 DNA reads as TGTGCCAGCACCGCCCTGTCGCAGAATCAGCCCCAGCATTTT. This chain connects TRBV6-6 to TRBJ1-5; no clear D gene. V was clipped by 7 bases and J by 4 bases, with 14 bases between them. CDR3 length: 14 residues. Germline V CDR1 and CDR2: MNHNY, SVGAGI (reference sequence).

CDR3 DNA: TGCGCCAGCAGCCAACCCGGGGTTTCTGCCGCCGGGGAGCTGTTTTTT. This gives the protein CASSQPGVSAAGELFF. The gene calls are TRBV4-1 and TRBJ2-2; possible D gene TRBD2, 5 bases. The V gene lost 2 bases and the J gene lost 6 bases, with 16 bases spanning the gap. CDR1 is MGHRA, CDR2 YSYEKL, per germline. The CDR3 is made up of 16 amino acids.

This rearrangement joins TRBV12-3 or TRBV12-4 to TRBJ2-7; no firm D call. The CDR3 totals 13 residues. V dropped 1 base and J dropped 1 base, with 5 bases sitting between them. The CDR3 bases are TGTGCCAGCAGTTTAGTCCTGTCCTACGAGCAGTACTTC. This translates into CASSLVLSYEQYF.

This clone was seen a handful of times. The chain combines TRBV29-1 with TRBJ1-2, with 8 bases aligning to TRBD1. Losses at the gene ends were 0 bases for V and 5 bases for J; bases not matched to a gene: 26. This CDR3 contains 21 residues. The germline V gene encodes CDR1 SQVTM and CDR2 ANQGSEA. DNA for the CDR3: TGCAGCGTTGAAGATCTTTCCCCTCTGGGTGTGGCGGGACAGGAACCTTATGGCTACACCTTC. As protein: CSVEDLSPLGVAGQEPYGYTF.

For this clone: The same CDR3 also results from other DNA sequences found in this sample. The chain has TRBV2 and TRBJ2-5; TRBD1 matches at 10 bases. The CDR3 is 14 amino acids. V was pared by 5 bases and J by 5 bases, with 5 bases of the junction left unmatched. CDR1 is SNHLY, CDR2 FYNNEI, per germline. CDR3 bases: TGTGCCAGCAGTCCCGACAGGGGGCTGGAGACCCAGTACTTC. Translated, it gives CASSPDRGLETQYF.

V and J are TRBV1 and TRBJ2-7; the tabulated D call, TRBD1, remains unverified against the DNA. TRBV1 is a pseudogene locus. The CDR3 contains 16 residues. CDR3: CTSSQVARRSSYEQYV. Here the CDR3 DNA reads TGCACCAGCAGCCAAGTTGCCCGCAGGTCCTCCTACGAGCAGTACGTC.

V is TRBV3-1 (or the pseudogene TRBV3-2) and J is TRBJ1-2, with 7 bases matching TRBD1. CDR3 size: 13 residues. The germline CDR1 and CDR2 sequences are LGHDT and YNNKEL (reference sequence). The J segment lost 8 bases and the V segment lost 2 bases, leaving 5 bases of the junction unmatched. Here the CDR3 reads CASSQNRGKGYTF. The DNA for the CDR3 is TGTGCCAGCAGCCAAAACAGGGGTAAAGGCTACACCTTC.

This clone was found once. The chain links TRBV19 to TRBJ1-1; 9 positions match TRBD1. The CDR3 totals 15 residues. The trim removed 2 bases at V and 4 bases at J, leaving 5 bases unmatched. Germline lookup yields CDR1 LNHDA and CDR2 SQIVND (reference sequence). CDR3 sequence: CASSIQPGQGTEAFF. CDR3 bases: TGTGCCAGTAGTATACAACCGGGACAGGGCACTGAAGCTTTCTTT. The variable domain in full, with the rest retrieved from reference TRBV19 and TRBJ1-1, is DGGITQSPKYLFRKEGQNVTLSCEQNLNHDAMYWYRQDPGQGLRLIYYSQIVNDFQKGDIAEGYSVSREKKESFPLTVTSAQKNPTAFYLCASSIQPGQGTEAFFGQGTRLTVV.

CDR3 protein: CASSQDGTNQPQHF. CDR3 sequence (DNA): TGCGCCAGCAGCCAAGACGGGACAAATCAGCCCCAGCATTTT. The chain links TRBV4-1 to TRBJ1-5, with TRBD1 as a possible D gene (6 bases). CDR1 is MGHRA and CDR2 is YSYEKL in the germline V gene. Trimming took 0 bases from V and 4 from J, leaving 7 bases between them. This CDR3 contains 14 residues.

The chain carries TRBV11-3 and TRBJ2-1; TRBD2 agrees at 12 bases. J gave up 1 base and V 3 bases, and 1 base lay outside the gene matches. The CDR3 is 16 amino acids. CDR1 SGHNT and CDR2 YENEEA come from the germline V gene. CDR3 nucleotide sequence: TGTGCCAGCAGCTTTGGGACTAGCGGGTCCTACAATGAGCAGTTCTTC. Translated, it gives CASSFGTSGSYNEQFF.

The rearrangement links TRBV7-9 to TRBJ2-1, with 8 nucleotides matching TRBD1. J lost 2 bases, V lost 5 bases, and 5 bases had no gene match. The CDR3 covers 15 residues. Germline CDR1 and CDR2: SEHNR and FQNEAQ (reference sequence). The CDR3 DNA reads TGTGCCAGCAGCCCTACGACAGGGGCCTACAATGAGCAGTTCTTC. This encodes CASSPTTGAYNEQFF.